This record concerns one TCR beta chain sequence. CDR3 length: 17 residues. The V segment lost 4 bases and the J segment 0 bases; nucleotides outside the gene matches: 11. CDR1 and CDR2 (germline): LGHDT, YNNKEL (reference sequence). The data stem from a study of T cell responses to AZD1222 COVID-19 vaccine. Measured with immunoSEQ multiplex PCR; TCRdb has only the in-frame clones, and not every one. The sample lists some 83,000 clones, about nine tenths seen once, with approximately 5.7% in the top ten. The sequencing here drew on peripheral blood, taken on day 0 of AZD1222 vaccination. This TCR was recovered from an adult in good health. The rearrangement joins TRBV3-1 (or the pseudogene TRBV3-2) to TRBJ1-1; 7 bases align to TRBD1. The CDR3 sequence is CASSRRTGGNMNTEAFF. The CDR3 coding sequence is TGTGCCAGCAGCCGACGGACAGGCGGGAATATGAACACTGAAGCTTTCTTT.